These 19 T cell receptor beta chains share one sample of origin, sequenced in a study of blood T cell repertoires in COVID-19. Sequencing used immunoSEQ multiplex PCR; TCRdb keeps in-frame clones, though not all of them. This sample carries tens of thousands of clones, 70% to 90% of them seen once, and the ten largest clones take 6% to 8%. The sequencing input was peripheral blood. These receptors were obtained from a human donor with active COVID-19. The donor label of this sample is uncertain.

This clone was seen more than once but under ten times. The V and J genes are TRBV6-1 and TRBJ1-1; D unresolved. The ends were cut back, 4 bases at V and 4 bases at J, with 22 bases in the middle. The CDR3 runs to 17 residues. In germline, CDR1 is MNHNS, CDR2 SASEGT. The CDR3, as DNA: TGTGCCAGCAGTGCACGGCCTGTGCCGGGCCGGGGCACTGAAGCTTTCTTT. It yields the protein CASSARPVPGRGTEAFF.

This clone was counted between two and nine times. This rearrangement joins TRBV4-3 to TRBJ2-2; possibly TRBD2 for D (6 bases). The CDR3 extends over 14 amino acids. Germline V gene lookup returns CDR1 LGHNA and CDR2 YSLEER. Trimming stripped 3 bases from V and 8 bases from J, with 13 bases between. CDR3 residues: CASSQGLPRGELFF. CDR3 sequence (DNA): TGCGCCAGCAGCCAGGGACTGCCCAGGGGGGAGCTGTTTTTT.

This chain uses TRBV5-4 with TRBJ1-2; the D gene is possibly TRBD1 (5 bases). V shed 3 bases and J shed 4 bases, with 10 bases lying between them. Germline V CDR1 and CDR2: SGHNT, YYREEE (reference sequence). This CDR3 is 13 amino acids long. Here the CDR3 DNA reads TGTGCCAGCAGCTCGACAGTTGTCTATGGCTACACCTTC. It yields the protein CASSSTVVYGYTF.

The chain employs TRBV27 and TRBJ1-2; 12 nucleotides line up with TRBD1. V lost 3 bases and J lost 7; bases outside the gene matches: 6. Germline V gene sequence: CDR1 MNHEY, CDR2 SMNVEV (reference sequence). There are 15 residues in the CDR3. In nucleotides, the CDR3 is TGTGCCAGCAGTTTCTCCGGGACAGGGGGCTTTGGCTACACCTTC. This translates into CASSFSGTGGFGYTF.

This rearrangement joins TRBV29-1 to TRBJ1-1; D not certain. V was pared by 3 bases and J by 6 bases, with 11 bases between. CDR1 SQVTM and CDR2 ANQGSEA come from the germline V gene. The CDR3 is 12 residues long. The CDR3 is CSVDRGTPEAFF. The CDR3 nucleotides are TGCAGCGTTGACCGGGGAACTCCTGAAGCTTTCTTT.

V is TRBV24-1 and J is TRBJ2-7, with D hard to call. CDR3 length: 13 residues. Germline V lookup: CDR1 KGHDR, CDR2 SFDVKD. V was trimmed by 4 bases and J by 5 bases, leaving 11 bases between them. CDR3 coding DNA: TGTGCCACCAGTGAATCCCCCGAGCACGAGCAGTACTTC. As protein: CATSESPEHEQYF.

This sequence joins TRBV4-1 and TRBJ2-1; D might be TRBD2 (6 bases). V shed 0 bases and J shed 14 bases, with 17 bases lying between them. The CDR3 extends over 14 amino acids. Germline CDR1 and CDR2: MGHRA and YSYEKL. This chain's CDR3 is CASSQDRRETGEFF. CDR3 DNA: TGCGCCAGCAGCCAAGACAGAAGGGAGACGGGGGAGTTCTTC.

The genes are TRBV5-1 and TRBJ2-3; D remains ambiguous. The CDR3 covers 14 residues. The germline V gene has CDR1 SGHRS and CDR2 YFSETQ. Between the trimmed V and J ends, which lost 4 bases and 3 bases, there was a span of 12 bases. The CDR3 loop reads CASSPDSKTDTQYF. CDR3 DNA: TGCGCCAGCAGCCCAGACTCTAAAACAGATACGCAGTATTTT.

This sequence joins TRBV11-2 and TRBJ1-1, with D unclear. The CDR3 is 13 residues long. Germline CDR1 SGHAT, CDR2 FQNNGV. The germline V and J ends were trimmed by 3 bases and 2 bases, with 7 bases remaining between them. The chain's CDR3 is CASSFRLNTEAFF. CDR3 in DNA: TGTGCCAGCAGCTTTCGACTTAACACTGAAGCTTTCTTT.

This clone was picked up one time. This rearrangement joins TRBV7-2 to TRBJ1-1; D gene ambiguous. V lost 1 base and J lost 2, with 8 bases in between. Germline lookup yields CDR1 SGHTA and CDR2 FQGNSA. This CDR3 contains 14 residues. Written as DNA, the CDR3 is TGTGCCAGCAGCTTAGGCGGCCCCAACACTGAAGCTTTCTTT. This encodes CASSLGGPNTEAFF.

The chain employs TRBV28 and TRBJ1-1; 8 nucleotides match TRBD1. The germline CDR1 and CDR2 sequences are MDHEN and SYDVKM. The CDR3 has 15 residues. The V and J ends lost 6 bases and 1 base, in that order; junction bases with no gene match: 7. CDR3 sequence: CASSGPGTGNTEAFF. CDR3 nucleotide sequence: TGTGCCAGCAGCGGGCCCGGGACAGGGAACACTGAAGCTTTCTTT.

This clone was seen just once. V is TRBV9 and J is TRBJ1-4; D ambiguous. There are 15 residues in the CDR3. Germline values: CDR1 SGDLS, CDR2 YYNGEE. V lost 0 bases to trimming and J lost 4 bases, with 10 bases between them. The CDR3 bases are TGTGCCAGCAGCGTAGGACTCCCGATTAATGAAAAACTGTTTTTT. Its protein is CASSVGLPINEKLFF.

The CDR3 coding sequence is TGTGCCAGCAGCCAGGGGACGAACACTGAAGCTTTCTTT. It translates to CASSQGTNTEAFF. The chain uses TRBV7-9 and TRBJ1-1; possibly TRBD1 for D (6 bases). The CDR3 totals 13 residues. In germline, CDR1 is SEHNR, CDR2 FQNEAQ (reference sequence). Trimming cost V 5 bases and J 1 base, with 8 bases left between them.

The gene calls are TRBV6-5 and TRBJ1-2; a weak D match, TRBD1 (6 bases). This CDR3 is built from 13 residues. Germline V CDR1 and CDR2: MNHEY, SVGAGI. V lost 5 bases and J 7 bases, leaving 14 bases between the germline ends. The CDR3 nucleotides read TGTGCCAGCAGTCTTACACAGGGCGGTGGCTACACCTTC. Its translation is CASSLTQGGGYTF.

The V call is TRBV5-6, the J call TRBJ2-5; 10 nucleotides line up with TRBD2. Germline V lookup: CDR1 SGHDT, CDR2 YYEEEE. The CDR3 contains 14 residues. J was trimmed by 3 bases and V by 4 bases; bases with no gene match: 3. CDR3 bases: TGTGCCAGCAGCCGTGGACTAGCGGAAGAGACCCAGTACTTC. Amino acids: CASSRGLAEETQYF.

There are a few counts of this clone. This chain joins TRBV28 and TRBJ2-7; D gene unclear. Germline V CDR1 and CDR2: MDHEN, SYDVKM. The V and J ends lost 2 bases and 0 bases respectively, with 5 bases between them. The CDR3 runs 13 residues. CDR3 in DNA: TGTGCCAGCAGTTTAACTTCCTCCTACGAGCAGTACTTC. Its protein product is CASSLTSSYEQYF.

This clone was seen once. V is TRBV6-5 and J is TRBJ2-4; 7 bases line up with TRBD2. The V and J ends lost 9 bases and 9 bases, in that order; junction bases with no gene match: 8. The CDR3 runs 12 residues. CDR1 MNHEY and CDR2 SVGAGI come from the germline V gene. The CDR3 sequence: CASQTGGGIQYF. In DNA form, the CDR3 reads TGTGCCAGTCAAACGGGGGGAGGCATTCAGTACTTC.

The chain carries TRBV28 and TRBJ2-2, with TRBD1 matching 9 bases. The germline gives CDR1 MDHEN, CDR2 SYDVKM. CDR3 length: 18 residues. V lost 3 bases, J lost 4 bases, and 12 bases stayed unmatched. The CDR3 is CASSFPPTGGSPTGELFF. The CDR3 nucleotides read TGTGCCAGCAGTTTCCCCCCGACAGGGGGTTCCCCCACCGGGGAGCTGTTTTTT. Combining the CDR3 with reference TRBV28 and TRBJ2-2 gives the whole variable domain DVKVTQSSRYLVKRTGEKVFLECVQDMDHENMFWYRQDPGLGLRLIYFSYDVKMKEKGDIPEGYSVSREKKERFSLILESASTNQTSMYLCASSFPPTGGSPTGELFFGEGSRLTVL.

V is TRBV9 and J is TRBJ1-4; a weak D match, TRBD1 (6 bases). Between the trimmed V and J ends, which lost 1 base and 2 bases, there was a span of 6 bases. The CDR3 contains 14 residues. CDR1 is SGDLS, CDR2 YYNGEE, per germline. The CDR3 DNA sequence: TGTGCCAGCAGCGTAACAGGGACTAATGAAAAACTGTTTTTT. This gives the protein CASSVTGTNEKLFF.